The T cell receptor (beta chain) described here comes from a study of cytomegalovirus exposure and HLA in healthy donors. The wider study: The Caucasian-associated ancestry cluster contained 75% to 85% of the approximately 400 genotyped donors.

With 60 Vbeta and 13 Jbeta primers, the PCR was carried out. The repertoire was sequenced with immunoSEQ multiplex PCR; TCRdb's copy has only in-frame clones and lacks some. In all, the sample yields over 200,000 clones. Trimming shortened V by 2 bases and J by 6 bases, and 14 bases separated the two germline ends. The CDR3 runs to 15 residues. CDR1 and CDR2 from the germline V gene are KGHSH and LQKENI. Study conclusions and caveats: Most likely, a cluster of highly shared sequence variants arose as a sequencing artifact. V- and J-gene trimming of TCR beta was linked (in a later analysis) to a missense DCLRE1C variant. Associated with cytomegalovirus, according to the listing, were 164 TCR beta chains.

Points on this clone: Its antigen is unidentified.

The gene calls are TRBV18 and TRBJ1-5; D is possibly TRBD1 (6 bases). The source is a woman aged 25 to 39 in good health and CMV-seropositive. The sample was PBMCs. CDR3: CASSPAGASIQPQHF. CDR3 bases: TGTGCCAGCTCACCAGCAGGGGCGTCGATTCAGCCCCAGCATTTT.